What follows are 11 T cell receptor beta chains derived from one specimen sequenced in a study of T cells expressing NK-cell markers. After re-calling the 5' RACE reads, TCRdb lists one entry per CDR3 protein, DNA absent. The sample data list hundreds of thousands of distinct CDR3 sequences. Sequenced input: blood T cells: a sorted CD56 or NKG2C T cell subset, CD4+ or CD8+ T cells, or bulk PBMC T cells (not recorded which). The receptors were gathered from a man younger than 35 in good health.

The chain carries TRBV20-1 and TRBJ2-1; TCRdb lists TRBD1, though no DNA is available to test this call. The germline V gene has CDR1 DFQATT and CDR2 SNEGSKA (reference sequence). This CDR3 has 14 amino acids. The CDR3 protein is CSALTTQPGGEQFF.

The CDR3 is CASTKDRSNTEAFF. The J gene is TRBJ1-1, the V gene TRBV5-1; the TCRdb call, TRBD1, lacks DNA for checking. This CDR3 contains 14 residues. Germline CDR1 reads SGHRS; CDR2 reads YFSETQ.

The rearrangement joins TRBV7-6 to TRBJ2-1. The V gene's germline CDR1 is SGHVS and CDR2 FNYEAQ. This CDR3 contains 15 residues. The CDR3 loop reads CASSLGKYLVNEQFF.

The chain couples TRBV10-3 to TRBJ2-3; absent DNA, TCRdb's TRBD1 call cannot be checked. The CDR3 sequence is 16 residues long. Germline assignment: CDR1 ENHRY and CDR2 SYGVKD. CDR3 residues: CAISGRGQGSTDTQYF.

The rearrangement joins TRBV7-9 to TRBJ2-7. Looked up from germline, CDR1 is SEHNR and CDR2 is FQNEAQ (reference sequence). The CDR3 contains 12 residues. The CDR3 region is CASSLWANEQYF.

The rearrangement links TRBV29-1 to TRBJ2-7; the D call of TRBD1 rests on TCRdb alone, since no DNA is present to check it. There are 13 residues in the CDR3. Per germline, CDR1 SQVTM and CDR2 ANQGSEA. This chain's CDR3 is CSVEIRTGGEQYF.

The V call is TRBV12-3 or TRBV12-4, the J call TRBJ2-5; as DNA is missing, the TRBD2 call by TCRdb cannot be tested. CDR3 length: 15 residues. The CDR3 protein is CASSLAGGPPEAQYF.

V and J are TRBV12-3 or TRBV12-4 and TRBJ2-5. The CDR3 covers 12 residues. CDR3 sequence: CASSFGSETQYF.

V is TRBV10-2 and J is TRBJ2-1; the D call from TCRdb, TRBD2, cannot be confirmed without DNA. There are 15 residues in the CDR3. CDR1 and CDR2 (germline): WSHSY, SAAADI. CDR3 sequence reads: CASRPSGGPYNEQFF.

The rearrangement joins TRBV12-3 or TRBV12-4 to TRBJ1-2; TCRdb returns TRBD1, unconfirmable since there is no DNA. CDR3 length: 13 amino acids. This CDR3 reads CASSKTGGDGYTF.

V and J are TRBV27 and TRBJ1-6; TCRdb's D call of TRBD1 is untestable without DNA. CDR1 and CDR2 from the germline V gene are MNHEY and SMNVEV (reference sequence). This CDR3 spans 15 amino acids. This CDR3 reads CASSARTGVVSPLHF.